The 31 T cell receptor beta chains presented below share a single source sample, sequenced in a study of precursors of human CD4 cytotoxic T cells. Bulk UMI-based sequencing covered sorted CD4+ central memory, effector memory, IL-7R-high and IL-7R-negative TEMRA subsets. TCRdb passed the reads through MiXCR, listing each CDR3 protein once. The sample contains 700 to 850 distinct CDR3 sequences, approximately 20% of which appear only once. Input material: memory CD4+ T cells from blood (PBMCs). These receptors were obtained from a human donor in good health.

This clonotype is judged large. The CDR3 DNA reads as TGCGCCAGCAGCCAAGTAAATATTTTGGCTTACAATGAGCAGTTCTTC. Translating it yields CASSQVNILAYNEQFF. The chain is built from TRBV4-1 and TRBJ2-1; D unclear. The V gene lost 1 base and the J gene lost 4 bases, with 14 bases spanning the gap. The CDR3 runs to 16 residues. CDR1 is MGHRA and CDR2 is YSYEKL in the germline V gene.

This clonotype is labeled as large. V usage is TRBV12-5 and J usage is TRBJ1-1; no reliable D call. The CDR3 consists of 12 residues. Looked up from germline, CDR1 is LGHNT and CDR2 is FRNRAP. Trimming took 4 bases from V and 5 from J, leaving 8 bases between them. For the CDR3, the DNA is TGTGCTAGTGGTTATTTTTCTACTGAAGCTTTCTTT. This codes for CASGYFSTEAFF.

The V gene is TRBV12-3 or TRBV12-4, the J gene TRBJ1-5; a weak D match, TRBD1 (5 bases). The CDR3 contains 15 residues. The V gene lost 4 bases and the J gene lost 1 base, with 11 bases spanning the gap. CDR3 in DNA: TGTGCCAGCAGTTGGGCTGACAGAAGCAATCAGCCCCAGCATTTT. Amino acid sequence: CASSWADRSNQPQHF.

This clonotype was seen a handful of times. The CDR3 DNA reads TGTGCCAGCAGAACGATTCCTAGCACAGATACGCAGTATTTT. Protein product: CASRTIPSTDTQYF. The V and J genes are TRBV12-3 or TRBV12-4 and TRBJ2-3; D remains ambiguous. The CDR3 has 14 residues. Trimming removed 6 bases at V and 0 bases at J, with 10 bases between.

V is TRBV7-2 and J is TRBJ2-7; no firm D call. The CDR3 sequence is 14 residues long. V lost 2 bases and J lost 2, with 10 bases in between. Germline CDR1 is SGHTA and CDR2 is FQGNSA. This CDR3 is CASSLTDVAYEQYF. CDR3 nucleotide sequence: TGTGCCAGCAGCTTAACCGATGTGGCCTACGAGCAGTACTTC.

In nucleotides, the CDR3 is TGTGCCAGCAGGCGGGAGGTTTACGAGCAGTACTTC. Protein product: CASRREVYEQYF. The chain recombines TRBV12-3 or TRBV12-4 with TRBJ2-7; 8 bases are shared with TRBD2. V lost 6 bases, J lost 4 bases, and 2 bases stayed unmatched. This CDR3 contains 12 residues.

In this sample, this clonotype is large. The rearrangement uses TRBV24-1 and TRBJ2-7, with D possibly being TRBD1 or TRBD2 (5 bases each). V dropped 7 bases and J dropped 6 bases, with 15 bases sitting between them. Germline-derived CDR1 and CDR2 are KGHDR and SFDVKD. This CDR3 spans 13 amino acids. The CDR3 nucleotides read TGTGCCACCAGCCGGGACCCGGTGGGCGAGCAGTACTTC. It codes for CATSRDPVGEQYF.

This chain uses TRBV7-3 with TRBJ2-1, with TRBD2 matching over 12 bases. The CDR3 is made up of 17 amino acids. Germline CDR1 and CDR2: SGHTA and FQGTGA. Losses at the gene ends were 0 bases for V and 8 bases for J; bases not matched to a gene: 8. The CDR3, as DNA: TGTGCCAGCAGCTTAACAAAGACTAGCGGGAGTATCGATGAGCAGTTCTTC. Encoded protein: CASSLTKTSGSIDEQFF.

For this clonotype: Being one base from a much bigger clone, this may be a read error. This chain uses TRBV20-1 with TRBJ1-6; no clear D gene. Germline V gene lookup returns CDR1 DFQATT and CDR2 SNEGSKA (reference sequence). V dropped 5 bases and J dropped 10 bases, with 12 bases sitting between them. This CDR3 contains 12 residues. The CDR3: CSAGSGKSPLHF. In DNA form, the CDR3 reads TGCAGTGCTGGCAGTGGGAAGTCACCCCTCCACTTT.

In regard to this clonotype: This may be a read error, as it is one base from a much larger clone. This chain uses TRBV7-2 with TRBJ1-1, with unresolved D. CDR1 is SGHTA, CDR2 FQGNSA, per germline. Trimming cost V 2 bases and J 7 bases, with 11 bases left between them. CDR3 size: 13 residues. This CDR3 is CASSLSGGVEAFF. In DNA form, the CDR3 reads TGTGCCAGCAGCTTAAGTGGCGGGGTTGAAGCTTTCTTT.

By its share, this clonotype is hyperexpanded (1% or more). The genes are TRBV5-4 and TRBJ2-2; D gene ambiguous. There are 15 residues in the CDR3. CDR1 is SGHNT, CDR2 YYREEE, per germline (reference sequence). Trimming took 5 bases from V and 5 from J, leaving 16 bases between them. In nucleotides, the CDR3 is TGTGCCAGCAGAAAAAATACAGAGAGGACCGGGGAGCTGTTTTTT. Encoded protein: CASRKNTERTGELFF. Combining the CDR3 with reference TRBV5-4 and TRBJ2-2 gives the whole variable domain ETGVTQSPTHLIKTRGQQVTLRCSSQSGHNTVSWYQQALGQGPQFIFQYYREEENGRGNFPPRFSGLQFPNYSSELNVNALELDDSALYLCASRKNTERTGELFFGEGSRLTVL.

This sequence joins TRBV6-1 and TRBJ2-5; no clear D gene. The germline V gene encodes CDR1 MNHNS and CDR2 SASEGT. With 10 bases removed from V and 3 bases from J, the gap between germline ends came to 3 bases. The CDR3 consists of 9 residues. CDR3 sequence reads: CATKETQYF. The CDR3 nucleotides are TGTGCCACGAAAGAGACCCAGTACTTC.

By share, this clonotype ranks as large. The CDR3 region is CANKRDTGELFF. As DNA, the CDR3 is TGTGCCAACAAGAGAGACACCGGGGAGCTGTTTTTT. The V call is TRBV2, the J call TRBJ2-2; D gene ambiguous. Per the germline V gene, CDR1 is SNHLY and CDR2 is FYNNEI. This CDR3 is built from 12 residues. Trimming cost V 10 bases and J 3 bases, with 9 bases left between them.

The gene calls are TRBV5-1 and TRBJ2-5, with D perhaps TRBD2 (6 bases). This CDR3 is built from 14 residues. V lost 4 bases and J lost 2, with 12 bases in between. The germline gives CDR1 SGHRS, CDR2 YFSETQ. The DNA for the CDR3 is TGCGCCAGCAGCCCCGCGGGGAATCAAGAGACCCAGTACTTC. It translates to CASSPAGNQETQYF. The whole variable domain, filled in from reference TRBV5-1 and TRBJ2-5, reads KAGVTQTPRYLIKTRGQQVTLSCSPISGHRSVSWYQQTPGQGLQFLFEYFSETQRNKGNFPGRFSGRQFSNSRSEMNVSTLELGDSALYLCASSPAGNQETQYFGPGTRLLVL.

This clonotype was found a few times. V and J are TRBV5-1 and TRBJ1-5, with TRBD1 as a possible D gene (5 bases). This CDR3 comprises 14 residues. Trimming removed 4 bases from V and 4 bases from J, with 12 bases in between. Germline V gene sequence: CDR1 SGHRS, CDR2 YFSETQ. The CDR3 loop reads CASSPSGGNQPQHF. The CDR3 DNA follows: TGCGCCAGCAGCCCCAGCGGGGGGAATCAGCCCCAGCATTTT.

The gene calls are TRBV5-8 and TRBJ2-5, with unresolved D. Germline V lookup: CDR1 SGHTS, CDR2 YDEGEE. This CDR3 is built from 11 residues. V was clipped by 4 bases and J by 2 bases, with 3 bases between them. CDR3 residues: CASSRQETQYF. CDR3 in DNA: TGTGCCAGCAGCAGGCAAGAGACCCAGTACTTC. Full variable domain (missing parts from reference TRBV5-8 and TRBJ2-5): EAGVTQSPTHLIKTRGQQATLRCSPISGHTSVYWYQQALGLGLQFLLWYDEGEERNRGNFPPRFSGRQFPNYSSELNVNALELEDSALYLCASSRQETQYFGPGTRLLVL.

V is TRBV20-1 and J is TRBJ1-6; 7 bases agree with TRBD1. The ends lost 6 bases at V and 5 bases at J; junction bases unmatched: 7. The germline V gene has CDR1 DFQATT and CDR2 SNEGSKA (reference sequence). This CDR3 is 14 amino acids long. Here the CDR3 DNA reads TGCAGTGCCGGAACGACAGGGAATAATTCACCCCTCCACTTT. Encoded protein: CSAGTTGNNSPLHF.

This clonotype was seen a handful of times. CDR3 in amino acids: CASSPTPQGGGELFF. The DNA for the CDR3 is TGTGCCAGCAGCCCGACTCCGCAAGGGGGCGGGGAGCTGTTTTTT. The chain joins TRBV7-8 to TRBJ2-2, with a possible D match to TRBD1 (6 bases). V was clipped by 5 bases and J by 7 bases, with 17 bases between them. The CDR3 spans 15 residues. The germline V gene has CDR1 SGHVS and CDR2 FQNEAQ. The full variable domain, in which reference TRBV7-8 and TRBJ2-2 provide the parts outside the CDR3, is GAGVSQSPRYKVAKRGQDVALRCDPISGHVSLFWYQQALGQGPEFLTYFQNEAQLDKSGLPSDRFFAERPEGSVSTLKIQRTQQEDSAVYLCASSPTPQGGGELFFGEGSRLTVL.

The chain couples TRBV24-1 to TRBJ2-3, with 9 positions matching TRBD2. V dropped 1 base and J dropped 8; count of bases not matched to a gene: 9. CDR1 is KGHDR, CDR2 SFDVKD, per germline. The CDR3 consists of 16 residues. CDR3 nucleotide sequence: TGTGCCACCAGTGATTTCGCTAGCGGGACTCACGTTACGCAGTATTTT. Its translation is CATSDFASGTHVTQYF.

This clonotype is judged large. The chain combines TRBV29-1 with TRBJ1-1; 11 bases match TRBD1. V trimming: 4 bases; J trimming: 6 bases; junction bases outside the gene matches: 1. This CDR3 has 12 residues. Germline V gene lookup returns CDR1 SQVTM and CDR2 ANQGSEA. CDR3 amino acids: CSVGTGGSEAFF. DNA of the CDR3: TGCAGCGTTGGGACAGGGGGCTCTGAAGCTTTCTTT.

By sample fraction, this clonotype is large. The CDR3 protein is CSVLDLGVEKLFF. Here the CDR3 DNA reads TGCAGCGTCCTCGATCTAGGCGTGGAAAAACTGTTTTTT. The J gene is TRBJ1-4, the V gene TRBV29-1, with unresolved D. The V and J ends lost 6 bases and 8 bases respectively, with 16 bases between them. CDR3 length equals 13 residues. Germline loops: CDR1 SQVTM, CDR2 ANQGSEA.

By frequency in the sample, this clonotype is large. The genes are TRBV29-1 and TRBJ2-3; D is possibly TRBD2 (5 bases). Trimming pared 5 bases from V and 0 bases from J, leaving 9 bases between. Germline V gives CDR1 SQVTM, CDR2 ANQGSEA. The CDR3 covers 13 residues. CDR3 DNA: TGCAGCGTTCTTGGACTCAGCACAGATACGCAGTATTTT. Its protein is CSVLGLSTDTQYF.

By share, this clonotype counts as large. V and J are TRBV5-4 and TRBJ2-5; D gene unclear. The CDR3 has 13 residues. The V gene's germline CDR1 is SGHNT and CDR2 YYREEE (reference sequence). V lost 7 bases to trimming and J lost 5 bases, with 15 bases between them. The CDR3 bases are TGTGCCAGCGCCACTCCGGGCGGTGAGACCCAGTACTTC. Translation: CASATPGGETQYF. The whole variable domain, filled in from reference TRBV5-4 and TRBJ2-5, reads ETGVTQSPTHLIKTRGQQVTLRCSSQSGHNTVSWYQQALGQGPQFIFQYYREEENGRGNFPPRFSGLQFPNYSSELNVNALELDDSALYLCASATPGGETQYFGPGTRLLVL.

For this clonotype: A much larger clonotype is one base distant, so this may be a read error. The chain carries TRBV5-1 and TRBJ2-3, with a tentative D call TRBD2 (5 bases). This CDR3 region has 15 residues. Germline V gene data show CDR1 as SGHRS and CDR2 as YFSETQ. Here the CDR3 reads CASSTQDPSTDMQYF. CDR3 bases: TGCGCCAGCAGCACCCAAGACCCTAGCACAGATATGCAGTATTTT.

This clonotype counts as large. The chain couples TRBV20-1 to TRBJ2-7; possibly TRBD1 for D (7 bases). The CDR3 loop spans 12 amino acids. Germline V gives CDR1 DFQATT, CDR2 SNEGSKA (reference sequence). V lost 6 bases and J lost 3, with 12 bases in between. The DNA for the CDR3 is TGCAGTGCCATCAGGGGGGACTACGAGCAGTACTTC. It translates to CSAIRGDYEQYF.

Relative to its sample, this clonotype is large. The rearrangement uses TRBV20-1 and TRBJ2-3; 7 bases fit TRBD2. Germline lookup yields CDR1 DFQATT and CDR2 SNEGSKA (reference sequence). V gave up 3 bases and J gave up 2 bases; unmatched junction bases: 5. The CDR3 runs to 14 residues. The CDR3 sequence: CSARSSGFTDTQYF. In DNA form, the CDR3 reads TGCAGTGCTAGGTCTAGCGGCTTCACAGATACGCAGTATTTT.

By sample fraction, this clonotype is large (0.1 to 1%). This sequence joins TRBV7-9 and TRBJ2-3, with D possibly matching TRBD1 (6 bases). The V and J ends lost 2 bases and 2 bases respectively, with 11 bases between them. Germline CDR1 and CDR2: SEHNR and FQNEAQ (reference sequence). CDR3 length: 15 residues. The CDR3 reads CASSLIQGPTDTQYF. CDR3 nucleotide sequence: TGTGCCAGCAGCTTAATACAGGGACCCACAGATACGCAGTATTTT. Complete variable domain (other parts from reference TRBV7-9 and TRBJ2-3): DTGVSQNPRHKITKRGQNVTFRCDPISEHNRLYWYRQTLGQGPEFLTYFQNEAQLEKSRLLSDRFSAERPKGSFSTLEIQRTEQGDSAMYLCASSLIQGPTDTQYFGPGTRLTVL.

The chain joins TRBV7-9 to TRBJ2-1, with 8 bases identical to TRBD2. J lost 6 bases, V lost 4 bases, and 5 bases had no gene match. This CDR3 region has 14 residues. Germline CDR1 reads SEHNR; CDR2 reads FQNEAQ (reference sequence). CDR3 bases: TGTGCCAGCAGCTCCACCGGGACTAGCAATGAGCAGTTCTTC. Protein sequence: CASSSTGTSNEQFF.

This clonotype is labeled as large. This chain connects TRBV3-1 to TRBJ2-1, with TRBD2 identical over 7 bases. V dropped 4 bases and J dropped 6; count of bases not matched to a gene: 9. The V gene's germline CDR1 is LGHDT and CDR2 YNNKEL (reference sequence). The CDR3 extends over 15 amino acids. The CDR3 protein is CASSLSYAGVNEQFF. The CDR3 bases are TGTGCCAGCAGCCTTTCCTACGCGGGAGTCAATGAGCAGTTCTTC.

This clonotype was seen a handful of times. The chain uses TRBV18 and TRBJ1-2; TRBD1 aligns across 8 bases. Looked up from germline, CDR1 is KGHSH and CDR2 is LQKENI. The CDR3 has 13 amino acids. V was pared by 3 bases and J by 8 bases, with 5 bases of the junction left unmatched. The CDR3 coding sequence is TGTGCCAGCTCACCTACGACAGGGGACGGCTACACCTTC. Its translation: CASSPTTGDGYTF.

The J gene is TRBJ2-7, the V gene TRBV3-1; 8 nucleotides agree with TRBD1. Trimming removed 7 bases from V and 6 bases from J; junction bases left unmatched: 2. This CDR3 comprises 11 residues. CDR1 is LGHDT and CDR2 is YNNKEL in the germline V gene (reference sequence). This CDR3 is CASTTGGEQYF. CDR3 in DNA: TGTGCCAGCACCACAGGGGGCGAGCAGTACTTC.